This is a list of T cell receptor beta chains from one sample in a study of cytomegalovirus exposure and HLA in healthy donors. Sequencing used immunoSEQ multiplex PCR; TCRdb keeps in-frame clones, though not all of them. The sample has around 75,000 clones, about 76% seen once. Sequencing used PBMCs. The receptors derive from a man aged 18-30 years in good health and CMV-seronegative. CDR3s leave out the opening cysteine and the closing phenylalanine or tryptophan.

v_call	j_call	cdr3_aa
TRBV10-3	TRBJ1-3	AISGQSFSGNTIY
TRBV7-9	TRBJ2-5	ASSFLAPETQY
TRBV19	TRBJ2-7	ASSMGFEREQY
TRBV28	TRBJ1-4	ASSGQGADEKLF
TRBV5-4	TRBJ2-3	ASSLAGGFTDTQY
TRBV4-2	TRBJ1-5	ASSQLRQGFSNQPQH
TRBV18	TRBJ1-5	ASSPLGQGSQPQH
TRBV28	TRBJ1-2	ASRIEGTAYGYT
TRBV19	TRBJ1-1	ASSLGQTNTEAF
TRBV4-2	TRBJ2-6	ASSLSGLAGSGANVLT
TRBV5-6	TRBJ1-1	ASSLVRQGNTEAF
TRBV9	TRBJ1-6	ASSVAQGEGSPLH
TRBV30	TRBJ1-6	AGGGQGNSPLH
TRBV6-5	TRBJ2-5	ASRTGLPGETQY
TRBV5-1	TRBJ2-2	ASSLSGGPYTGELF
TRBV6-1	TRBJ1-2	ASTRPQPGGYT
TRBV9	TRBJ2-1	ASSVDGTRGGNEQF
TRBV5-1	TRBJ2-3	AGSLDDRTFGTDTQY
TRBV19	TRBJ1-3	ASSIGSDVGNTIY
TRBV18	TRBJ2-1	ASSPGQSSSYNEQF
TRBV28	TRBJ2-5	ASSYSGGEETQY
TRBV5-1	TRBJ2-3	ASSIGTGGITDTQY
TRBV9	TRBJ2-2	ASSFRTGLNTGELF
TRBV27	TRBJ1-1	ASSFGGSNTEAF
TRBV28	TRBJ1-6	ASSLGRVNSPLH
TRBV5-3	TRBJ2-4	ARNKDKRLAKNIQY
TRBV9	TRBJ2-6	ASSVAGGAARANVLT
TRBV29-1	TRBJ1-6	SVMTGGDNSPLH
TRBV27	TRBJ2-3	ASRQSGGTDTQY
TRBV2	TRBJ1-5	ASRDFRGRDQPQH
TRBV7-9	TRBJ1-2	SSSPTGDGYT
TRBV5-6	TRBJ1-3	ASSMRRGAAGNTIY
TRBV1	-	TSFGAGGPHEQY
TRBV27	TRBJ1-1	ASSLSATPGNTEAF
TRBV2	TRBJ2-1	ASVWQFSSYNEQF
TRBV9	TRBJ1-1	ASSVNLGRNTEAF
TRBV7-8	TRBJ2-5	ASSPLAGGGETQY
TRBV28	TRBJ1-5	ASSSPGGTSNQPQH
TRBV2	TRBJ2-5	ASSEGGAESWLNLQETQY
TRBV2	TRBJ2-5	ASSEAAVPGETQY
TRBV2	TRBJ2-1	ASSEASGIINEQF
TRBV27	TRBJ1-3	ASSQRDSGNTIY
TRBV2	TRBJ1-4	ASSGTGLTNEKLF
TRBV19	TRBJ1-3	ASSIRGSSYSGNTIY
TRBV4-1	TRBJ1-2	ASSHLDREVGYT
TRBV27	TRBJ2-7	ASSLTGTASLEQY
TRBV6-4	TRBJ2-1	ASSDTPNLRSSYNEQF
TRBV5-1	TRBJ2-1	ASSLSAPLAGGVNEQF
TRBV6-6	TRBJ2-5	ASTRRGVETQY